This passage covers 27 T cell receptor beta chains from one sample sequenced in a study of blood T cell repertoires in COVID-19. TCRdb's table, derived via immunoSEQ multiplex PCR, lists solely in-frame clones and lacks some. The sample yields fewer than 250,000 clones, roughly 85% seen once. Sample: PBMCs or T cells enriched from blood (not recorded which). The receptors were gathered from a woman between 40 and 55 years old who had been exposed to COVID-19.

This chain connects TRBV7-8 to TRBJ1-6; TRBD1 aligns across 7 bases. The ends lost 2 bases at V and 7 bases at J; junction bases unmatched: 17. Germline CDR1 SGHVS, CDR2 FQNEAQ. The CDR3 consists of 19 residues. The CDR3 protein is CASSLSSLVTGSNNSPLHF. CDR3 nucleotides: TGTGCCAGCAGCTTATCCTCGTTAGTGACAGGGTCTAACAATTCACCCCTCCACTTT. The whole variable domain, filled in from reference TRBV7-8 and TRBJ1-6, reads GAGVSQSPRYKVAKRGQDVALRCDPISGHVSLFWYQQALGQGPEFLTYFQNEAQLDKSGLPSDRFFAERPEGSVSTLKIQRTQQEDSAVYLCASSLSSLVTGSNNSPLHFGNGTRLTVT.

This chain connects TRBV9 to TRBJ2-2; D might be TRBD2 (7 bases). From germline, CDR1 is SGDLS and CDR2 YYNGEE. Deletions cut 3 bases from V and 0 bases from J, with 21 bases between. CDR3 size: 19 residues. The DNA for the CDR3 is TGTGCCAGCAGCGCGAGGGCGGGGGCCTCGTTCGCGAACACCGGGGAGCTGTTTTTT. Its protein product is CASSARAGASFANTGELFF.

The rearrangement uses TRBV7-2 and TRBJ2-5; 7 bases map to TRBD1. CDR3 size: 16 residues. V lost 0 bases, J lost 2 bases, and 6 bases stayed unmatched. The germline V gene has CDR1 SGHTA and CDR2 FQGNSA. The CDR3 reads CASSLAGTVIQETQYF. The CDR3 DNA reads as TGTGCCAGCAGCTTAGCTGGGACAGTCATTCAAGAGACCCAGTACTTC. Combining the CDR3 with reference TRBV7-2 and TRBJ2-5 gives the whole variable domain GAGVSQSPSNKVTEKGKDVELRCDPISGHTALYWYRQSLGQGLEFLIYFQGNSAPDKSGLPSDRFSAERTGGSVSTLTIQRTQQEDSAVYLCASSLAGTVIQETQYFGPGTRLLVL.

The chain links TRBV7-2 to TRBJ2-7; 8 bases match TRBD2. The CDR3 extends over 16 amino acids. Germline-derived CDR1 and CDR2 are SGHTA and FQGNSA. The ends lost 5 bases at V and 2 bases at J; junction bases unmatched: 11. The CDR3 loop reads CASSTYSGALAYEQYF. CDR3 in DNA: TGTGCCAGCAGCACCTATAGCGGGGCCCTGGCCTACGAGCAGTACTTC.

The chain carries TRBV6-2 or TRBV6-3 and TRBJ1-2; D is possibly TRBD1 (6 bases). The CDR3 contains 13 residues. Germline lookup yields CDR1 MNHEY and CDR2 SVGEGT. Between the trimmed V and J ends, which lost 4 bases and 7 bases, there was a span of 13 bases. CDR3 protein: CASSSDRWSGYTF. In DNA form, the CDR3 reads TGTGCCAGCAGTTCCGACAGGTGGAGTGGCTACACCTTC.

The chain combines TRBV2 with TRBJ1-6, with 7 positions matching TRBD1. The length of the CDR3 is 14 residues. Germline-derived CDR1 and CDR2 are SNHLY and FYNNEI. V gave up 5 bases and J gave up 10 bases; unmatched junction bases: 8. CDR3 nucleotides: TGTGCCAGCAGTACAAGACAGGGTGGATCACCCCTCCACTTT. Protein sequence: CASSTRQGGSPLHF.

The V call is TRBV6-1, the J call TRBJ2-1; TRBD2 agrees at 9 bases. The V segment lost 2 bases and the J segment 6 bases; nucleotides outside the gene matches: 5. The V gene's germline CDR1 is MNHNS and CDR2 SASEGT. CDR3 length equals 15 residues. In DNA, the CDR3 is TGTGCCAGCAGTGAACAGCTAGCGGGGCCCAATGAGCAGTTCTTC. This translates into CASSEQLAGPNEQFF.

The gene calls are TRBV7-8 and TRBJ1-6; D call uncertain. Germline lookup yields CDR1 SGHVS and CDR2 FQNEAQ. The CDR3 spans 17 residues. With 0 bases removed from V and 3 bases from J, the gap between germline ends came to 12 bases. CDR3 coding DNA: TGTGCCAGCAGCTTAGCGCTGAGGTCCGACTATAATTCACCCCTCCACTTT. This translates into CASSLALRSDYNSPLHF.

This clone was observed once. The chain couples TRBV5-6 to TRBJ1-5; the D is unclear. Trimming took off 0 bases at V and 2 bases at J, with 9 bases between the two ends. CDR3 length: 15 residues. The germline V gene encodes CDR1 SGHDT and CDR2 YYEEEE. Here the CDR3 reads CASSLGGAGNQPQHF. The CDR3 nucleotides are TGTGCCAGCAGCTTGGGCGGCGCCGGCAATCAGCCCCAGCATTTT.

The chain combines TRBV6-6 with TRBJ2-7, with a weak D call TRBD2 (5 bases). This CDR3 is built from 14 residues. The germline V gene has CDR1 MNHNY and CDR2 SVGAGI (reference sequence). Trimming pared 5 bases from V and 0 bases from J, leaving 11 bases between. The CDR3 DNA is TGTGCCAGCAGTCACGGACGGGGCTCCTACGAGCAGTACTTC. This sequence encodes CASSHGRGSYEQYF.

The gene calls are TRBV2 and TRBJ2-5, with 8 nucleotides matching TRBD2. Germline CDR1 and CDR2: SNHLY and FYNNEI. V shed 6 bases, J shed 5 bases, and the junction held 11 bases outside the gene matches. The CDR3 covers 15 residues. CDR3 in amino acids: CASRSPGLGEETQYF. CDR3 DNA sequence: TGTGCCAGCAGGTCGCCGGGACTAGGGGAGGAGACCCAGTACTTC.

The rearrangement links TRBV7-3 to TRBJ1-1; possible D gene TRBD1, 6 bases. The germline V gene encodes CDR1 SGHTA and CDR2 FQGTGA. The CDR3 has 13 residues. V shed 6 bases and J shed 6 bases, with 14 bases lying between them. As DNA, the CDR3 is TGTGCCAGCAGTTTTACAGGGATTTCTGAAGCTTTCTTT. Amino acids: CASSFTGISEAFF. The full variable domain, in which reference TRBV7-3 and TRBJ1-1 provide the parts outside the CDR3, is GAGVSQTPSNKVTEKGKYVELRCDPISGHTALYWYRQSLGQGPEFLIYFQGTGAADDSGLPNDRFFAVRPEGSVSTLKIQRTERGDSAVYLCASSFTGISEAFFGQGTRLTVV.

The chain joins TRBV11-2 to TRBJ2-3; 10 bases align to TRBD2. The CDR3 loop spans 17 amino acids. V shed 5 bases, J shed 4 bases, and the junction held 12 bases outside the gene matches. CDR1 is SGHAT and CDR2 is FQNNGV in the germline V gene. The CDR3 reads CASSDKGSGGLADTQYF. DNA for the CDR3: TGTGCCAGCAGCGACAAGGGTAGCGGGGGGTTAGCAGATACGCAGTATTTT. Combining the CDR3 with reference TRBV11-2 and TRBJ2-3 gives the whole variable domain EAGVAQSPRYKIIEKRQSVAFWCNPISGHATLYWYQQILGQGPKLLIQFQNNGVVDDSQLPKDRFSAERLKGVDSTLKIQPAKLEDSAVYLCASSDKGSGGLADTQYFGPGTRLTVL.

The rearrangement uses TRBV19 and TRBJ2-1; 8 bases are a match to TRBD1. The CDR3 is made up of 15 amino acids. Trimming at V came to 4 bases and at J to 7 bases, leaving 9 bases not matched to a gene. CDR1 and CDR2 from the germline V gene are LNHDA and SQIVND (reference sequence). The CDR3 protein is CASSNRGRTGNEQFF. The CDR3 bases are TGTGCCAGTAGTAACAGGGGGAGAACGGGGAATGAGCAGTTCTTC.

The gene calls are TRBV5-1 and TRBJ2-4, with 11 bases aligning to TRBD2. V shed 3 bases and J 4 bases; nucleotides not matched to a gene: 3. The CDR3 extends over 15 amino acids. Looked up from germline, CDR1 is SGHRS and CDR2 is YFSETQ. The CDR3 DNA reads as TGCGCCAGCAGCTCGGGACTAGCGGTTAAAAACATTCAGTACTTC. Translating it yields CASSSGLAVKNIQYF.

This clone was recorded only once. The chain has TRBV6-2 or TRBV6-3 and TRBJ2-7, with 9 bases fitting TRBD1. The CDR3 covers 16 residues. V gave up 5 bases and J gave up 4 bases; unmatched junction bases: 12. CDR1 and CDR2 from the germline V gene are MNHEY and SVGEGT. The CDR3 DNA reads as TGTGCCAGCAGTATCATGGCAGGACAGGGGTATTACGAGCAGTACTTC. Translation gives CASSIMAGQGYYEQYF.

The chain employs TRBV3-1 (or the pseudogene TRBV3-2) and TRBJ1-2; 8 positions agree with TRBD1. From germline, CDR1 is LGHDT and CDR2 YNNKEL (reference sequence). The CDR3 sequence is 14 residues long. The V gene end was trimmed by 4 bases and the J gene end by 2 bases; junction bases not matched to a gene: 3. The CDR3 coding sequence is TGTGCCAGCAGCCCTAGGACAGGGAACTATGGCTACACCTTC. It codes for CASSPRTGNYGYTF.

The rearrangement uses TRBV2 and TRBJ1-1; D gene uncertain. The CDR3 is 12 amino acids. Germline V gene lookup returns CDR1 SNHLY and CDR2 FYNNEI. The V and J ends lost 3 bases and 3 bases respectively, with 5 bases between them. The CDR3 DNA follows: TGTGCCAGCAGTGACCCCGACACTGAAGCTTTCTTT. Its translation is CASSDPDTEAFF.

The J gene is TRBJ2-2, the V gene TRBV29-1, with TRBD1 matching 7 bases. The CDR3 has 14 amino acids. V lost 6 bases and J lost 3; bases outside the gene matches: 7. The germline gives CDR1 SQVTM, CDR2 ANQGSEA. The CDR3 is CSVAGTAYTGELFF. The DNA of the CDR3 is TGCAGCGTGGCCGGGACAGCTTACACCGGGGAGCTGTTTTTT.

This clone has just one count. The rearrangement uses TRBV11-2 and TRBJ2-7, with TRBD1 identical over 7 bases. The CDR3 is made up of 14 amino acids. The junction had 8 bases not matched to a gene; V was cut back by 4 bases and J by 5 bases. Germline V lookup: CDR1 SGHAT, CDR2 FQNNGV. CDR3 protein: CASSSRQGYHEQYF. The DNA of the CDR3 is TGTGCCAGCAGCTCCCGACAGGGCTACCACGAGCAGTACTTC.

This chain uses TRBV27 with TRBJ1-5, with unresolved D. This CDR3 has 15 residues. Deletions cut 6 bases from V and 0 bases from J, with 12 bases between. Germline assignment: CDR1 MNHEY and CDR2 SMNVEV (reference sequence). The CDR3 DNA is TGTGCCAGCAGAGTCGGGGTTCTTAGCAATCAGCCCCAGCATTTT. It encodes CASRVGVLSNQPQHF.

V is TRBV7-3 and J is TRBJ2-1; 7 bases are a match to TRBD1. V trimming: 3 bases; J trimming: 5 bases; junction bases outside the gene matches: 7. The CDR3 runs to 15 residues. CDR1 is SGHTA and CDR2 is FQGTGA in the germline V gene. Here the CDR3 DNA reads TGTGCCAGCAGCTTCCCGGGACAGTACCACAATGAGCAGTTCTTC. Translation: CASSFPGQYHNEQFF.

The rearrangement joins TRBV30 to TRBJ2-7; D is perhaps TRBD2 (7 bases). V was pared by 3 bases and J by 6 bases, with 15 bases between. Germline CDR1 reads GTSNPN; CDR2 reads SVGIG (reference sequence). This CDR3 has 13 amino acids. The CDR3 spells CAWRVAGALEQYF. Written as DNA, the CDR3 is TGTGCCTGGAGGGTTGCGGGGGCCCTCGAGCAGTACTTC. Together with reference TRBV30 and TRBJ2-7, the CDR3 gives the full variable domain: SQTIHQWPATLVQPVGSPLSLECTVEGTSNPNLYWYRQAAGRGLQLLFYSVGIGQISSEVPQNLSASRPQDRQFILSSKKLLLSDSGFYLCAWRVAGALEQYFGPGTRLTVT.

The rearrangement joins TRBV5-1 to TRBJ1-4; unclear D gene. CDR3 length: 14 amino acids. Germline values: CDR1 SGHRS, CDR2 YFSETQ. Trimming took 0 bases from V and 4 from J, leaving 7 bases between them. CDR3 sequence (DNA): TGCGCCAGCAGCTTGGACAGAGTTAATGAAAAACTGTTTTTT. This gives the protein CASSLDRVNEKLFF.

This clone occurred once. The chain is built from TRBV2 and TRBJ2-7; tentatively, D is TRBD2 (6 bases). The V end lost 3 bases, the J end lost 4 bases, and 13 bases lay between the germline ends. Germline V gene lookup returns CDR1 SNHLY and CDR2 FYNNEI. The CDR3 length is 14 residues. CDR3 sequence: CASSEVGLGYEQYF. As DNA, the CDR3 is TGTGCCAGCAGTGAGGTGGGACTGGGATACGAGCAGTACTTC.

With regard to this clone: One end of the junction fails to match germline, which may point to a read error. The V call is TRBV3-1 (or the pseudogene TRBV3-2), the J call TRBJ1-1; D unclear. This CDR3 is built from 12 residues. The germline V gene has CDR1 LGHDT and CDR2 YNNKEL (reference sequence). For the CDR3, the DNA is TGTGCCAGCAGCCAAGATCTAAAGAGGCCGGTCTTT. It yields the protein CASSQDLKRPVF.

DNA of the CDR3: TGTGCCAGCAGCGACACCTACGAGCAGTACTTC. Encoded protein: CASSDTYEQYF. The J gene is TRBJ2-7, the V gene TRBV5-4; no definite D call. Germline V gene data show CDR1 as SGHNT and CDR2 as YYREEE (reference sequence). V was clipped by 4 bases and J by 2 bases, with 4 bases between them. CDR3 length: 11 residues.